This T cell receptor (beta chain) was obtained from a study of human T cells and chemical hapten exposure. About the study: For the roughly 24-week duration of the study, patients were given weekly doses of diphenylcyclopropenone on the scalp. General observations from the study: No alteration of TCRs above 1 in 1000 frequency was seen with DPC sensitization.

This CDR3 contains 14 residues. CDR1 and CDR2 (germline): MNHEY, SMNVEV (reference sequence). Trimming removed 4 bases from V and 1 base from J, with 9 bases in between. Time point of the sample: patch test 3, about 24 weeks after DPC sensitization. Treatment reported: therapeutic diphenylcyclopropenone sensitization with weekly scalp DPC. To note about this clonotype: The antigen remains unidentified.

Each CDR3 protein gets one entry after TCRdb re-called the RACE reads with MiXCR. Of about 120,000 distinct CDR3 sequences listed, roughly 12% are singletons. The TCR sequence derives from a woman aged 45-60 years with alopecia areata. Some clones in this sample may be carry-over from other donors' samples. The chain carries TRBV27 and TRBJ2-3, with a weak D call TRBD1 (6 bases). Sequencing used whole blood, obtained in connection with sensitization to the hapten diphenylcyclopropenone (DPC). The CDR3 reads CASSSRTGTDTQYF. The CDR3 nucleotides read TGTGCCAGCAGTTCTAGGACAGGCACAGATACGCAGTATTTT.